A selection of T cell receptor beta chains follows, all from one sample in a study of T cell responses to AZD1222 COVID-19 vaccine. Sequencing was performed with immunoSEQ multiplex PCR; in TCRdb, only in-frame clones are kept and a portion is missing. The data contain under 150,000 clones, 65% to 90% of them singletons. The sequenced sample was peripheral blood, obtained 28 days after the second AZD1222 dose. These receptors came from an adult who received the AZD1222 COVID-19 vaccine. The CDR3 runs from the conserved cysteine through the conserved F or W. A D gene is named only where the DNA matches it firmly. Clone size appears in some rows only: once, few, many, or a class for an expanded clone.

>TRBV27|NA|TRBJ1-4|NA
CASSFSPPRGTNEKLFF
TGTGCCAGCAGTTTCTCCCCCCCGAGGGGGACTAATGAAAAACTGTTTTTT
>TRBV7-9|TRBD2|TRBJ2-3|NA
CASSLSSGGAIDTQYF
TGTGCCAGCAGCTTATCCAGCGGGGGGGCTATAGATACGCAGTATTTT
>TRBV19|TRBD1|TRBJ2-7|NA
CASTQGREQYF
TGTGCCAGTACACAGGGGCGGGAGCAGTACTTC
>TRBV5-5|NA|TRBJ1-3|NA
CASSLARAGNTIYF
TGTGCCAGCAGCTTGGCCAGGGCCGGAAACACCATATATTTT
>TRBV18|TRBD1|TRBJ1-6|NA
CASSPDQGALSPLHF
TGTGCCAGCTCACCGGATCAGGGGGCGCTTTCACCCCTCCACTTT
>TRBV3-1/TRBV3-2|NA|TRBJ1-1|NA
CASSPTGFTEAFF
TGTGCCAGCAGCCCTACCGGGTTCACTGAAGCTTTCTTT
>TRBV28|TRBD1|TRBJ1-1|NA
CASRTGVRLGAFF
TGTGCCAGCAGAACAGGGGTCCGCCTGGGCGCTTTCTTT
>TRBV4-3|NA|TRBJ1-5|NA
CASSQGVRQPQHF
TGCGCCAGCAGCCAAGGGGTCCGTCAGCCCCAGCATTTT
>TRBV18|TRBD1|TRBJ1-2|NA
CASSPGTETMGYTF
TGTGCCAGCTCACCCGGGACAGAGACTATGGGCTACACCTTC
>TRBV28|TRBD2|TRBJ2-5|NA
CASTTSGGTQETQYF
TGTGCCAGCACGACTAGCGGGGGGACTCAAGAGACCCAGTACTTC
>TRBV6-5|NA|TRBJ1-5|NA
CATGGYFSNQPQHF
TGTGCCACCGGAGGATATTTTAGCAATCAGCCCCAGCATTTT
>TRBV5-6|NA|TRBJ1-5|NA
CASSLRRAYNQPQHF
TGTGCCAGCAGCTTGCGCAGGGCCTACAATCAGCCCCAGCATTTT
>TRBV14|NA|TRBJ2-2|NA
CASSPIGQTGELFF
TGTGCCAGCAGCCCCATCGGACAGACCGGGGAGCTGTTTTTT
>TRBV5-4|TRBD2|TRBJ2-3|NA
CASSLVTSGDLTDTQYF
TGTGCCAGCAGCTTGGTGACTAGCGGGGACCTCACAGATACGCAGTATTTT
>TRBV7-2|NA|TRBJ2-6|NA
CASSQGGPGANVLTF
TGTGCCAGCAGCCAAGGGGGACCTGGGGCCAACGTCCTGACTTTC
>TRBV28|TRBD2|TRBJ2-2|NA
CASSLAGGTGELFF
TGTGCCAGCAGCCTAGCGGGGGGAACCGGGGAGCTGTTTTTT
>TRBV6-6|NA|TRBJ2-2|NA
CASSSPNTGELFF
TGTGCCAGCAGCTCACCGAACACCGGGGAGCTGTTTTTT
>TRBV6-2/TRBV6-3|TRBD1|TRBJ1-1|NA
CASSLTTGTDNTEAFF
TGTGCCAGCAGCCTTACCACCGGGACAGACAACACTGAAGCTTTCTTT
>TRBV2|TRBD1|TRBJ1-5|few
CASSQTGDDQPQHF
TGTGCCAGCAGCCAGACAGGGGACGATCAGCCCCAGCATTTT
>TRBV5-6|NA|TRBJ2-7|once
CASSGPGDWDEQYF
TGTGCCAGCAGCGGGCCAGGGGATTGGGACGAGCAGTACTTC
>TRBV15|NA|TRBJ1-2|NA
CATSRDPNTNYGYTF
TGTGCCACCAGCAGAGACCCCAATACTAACTATGGCTACACCTTC
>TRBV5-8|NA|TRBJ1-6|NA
CASSSRRDAPPLHF
TGTGCCAGCAGCTCCCGCCGGGACGCACCACCCCTCCACTTT
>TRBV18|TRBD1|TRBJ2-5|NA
CASSPLARTGFQETQYF
TGTGCCAGCTCACCACTAGCACGGACAGGTTTCCAAGAGACCCAGTACTTC
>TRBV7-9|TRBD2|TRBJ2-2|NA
CASSPPTSGGVNTGELFF
TGTGCCAGCAGCCCCCCGACTAGCGGGGGGGTGAACACCGGGGAGCTGTTTTTT
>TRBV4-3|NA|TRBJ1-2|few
CASSQGASGRATYGYTF
TGCGCCAGCAGCCAAGGAGCGAGTGGCAGGGCGACCTATGGCTACACCTTC
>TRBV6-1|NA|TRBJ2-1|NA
CASSDPTRNNEQFF
TGTGCCAGCAGTGACCCTACACGGAACAATGAGCAGTTCTTC
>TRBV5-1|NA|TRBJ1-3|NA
CASRSRPDSNTIYF
TGCGCCAGCAGATCCCGGCCCGACTCTAACACCATATATTTT
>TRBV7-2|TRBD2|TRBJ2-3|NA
CATLGGSSTDTQYF
TGTGCCACCCTCGGGGGGTCTAGCACAGATACGCAGTATTTT
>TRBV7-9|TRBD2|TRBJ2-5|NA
CASSSGGPYQETQYF
TGTGCCAGCAGCAGCGGGGGACCGTACCAAGAGACCCAGTACTTC
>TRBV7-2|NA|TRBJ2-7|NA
CASSLAPGSYEQYF
TGTGCCAGCAGCTTAGCCCCAGGCTCCTACGAGCAGTACTTC
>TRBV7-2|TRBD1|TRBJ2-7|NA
CASSLAGPQGQGNYEQYF
TGTGCCAGCAGCTTAGCTGGCCCACAGGGACAGGGCAACTACGAGCAGTACTTC
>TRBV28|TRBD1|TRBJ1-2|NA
CASSSLPTGNGYTF
TGTGCCAGCAGTTCCCTTCCGACAGGGAATGGCTACACCTTC
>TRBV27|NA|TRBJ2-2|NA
CASIGPGTGELFF
TGTGCCAGCATTGGACCAGGCACCGGGGAGCTGTTTTTT
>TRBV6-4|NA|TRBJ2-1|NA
CARTGGARNIYNEQFF
TGTGCCAGAACTGGGGGGGCTCGGAATATCTACAATGAGCAGTTCTTC
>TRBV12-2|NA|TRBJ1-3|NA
CASRSPGQGPNTIYF
TGTGCAAGTCGCTCGCCCGGACAGGGGCCAAACACCATATATTTT
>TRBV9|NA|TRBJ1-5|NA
CASSDGGDSNQPQHF
TGTGCCAGCAGCGATGGCGGGGATAGCAATCAGCCCCAGCATTTT
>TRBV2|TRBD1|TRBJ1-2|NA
CASSETGQGAEGYTF
TGTGCCAGCAGTGAGACGGGACAGGGGGCAGAAGGCTACACCTTC
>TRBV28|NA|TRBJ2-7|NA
CASTLGGLLNYEQYF
TGTGCCAGCACCCTAGGGGGGCTTCTTAACTACGAGCAGTACTTC
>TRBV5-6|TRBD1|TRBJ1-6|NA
CASSFGQGVSPLHF
TGTGCCAGCAGCTTCGGGCAGGGGGTTTCACCCCTCCACTTT
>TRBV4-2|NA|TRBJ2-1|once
CASSQGARSGTNEQFF
TGTGCCAGCAGCCAAGGGGCTAGGTCCGGGACCAATGAGCAGTTCTTC
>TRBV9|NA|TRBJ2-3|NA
CASSVSATDTQYF
TGTGCCAGCAGCGTATCCGCGACAGATACGCAGTATTTT
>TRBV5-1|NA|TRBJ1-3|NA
CASSSESGNTIYF
TGCGCCAGCAGCTCGGAATCTGGAAACACCATATATTTT
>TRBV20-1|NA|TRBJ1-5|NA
CSASRAQVEPQHF
TGCAGTGCTAGTAGGGCGCAAGTGGAACCCCAGCATTTT
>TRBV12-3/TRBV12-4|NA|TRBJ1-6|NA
CASSANSPLHF
TGTGCCAGCAGCGCGAATTCACCCCTCCACTTT
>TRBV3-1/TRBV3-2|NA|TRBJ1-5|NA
CASSVQDPILHHQPQHF
TGTGCCAGCAGCGTTCAAGATCCCATTTTGCATCATCAGCCCCAGCATTTT
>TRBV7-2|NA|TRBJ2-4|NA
CASSWGAAKNIQYF
TGTGCCAGCAGCTGGGGGGCGGCCAAAAACATTCAGTACTTC
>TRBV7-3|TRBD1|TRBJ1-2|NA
CASSPAGGYGYTF
TGTGCCAGCAGTCCGGCAGGGGGCTATGGCTACACCTTC
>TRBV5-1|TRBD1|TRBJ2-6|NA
CASTQGIFSGANVLTF
TGCGCCAGCACACAGGGGATTTTCTCTGGGGCCAACGTCCTGACTTTC
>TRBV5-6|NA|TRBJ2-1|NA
CASSLVLDEQFF
TGTGCCAGCAGCTTGGTTTTGGATGAGCAGTTCTTC
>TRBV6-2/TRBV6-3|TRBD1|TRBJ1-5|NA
CASSYSGQGAGQPQHF
TGTGCCAGCAGTTACTCAGGGCAGGGGGCAGGTCAGCCCCAGCATTTT
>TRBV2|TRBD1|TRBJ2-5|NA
CASSETTGGQETQYF
TGTGCCAGCAGTGAGACTACAGGGGGCCAAGAGACCCAGTACTTC
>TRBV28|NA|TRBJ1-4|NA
CASRTQALLEYEKLFF
TGTGCCAGCCGCACCCAAGCATTATTGGAATATGAAAAACTGTTTTTT
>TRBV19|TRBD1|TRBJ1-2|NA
CASSKGSGGFVYGYTF
TGTGCCAGTAGTAAAGGGTCAGGGGGCTTCGTCTATGGCTACACCTTC
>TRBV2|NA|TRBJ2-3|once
CASLYGGNTDTQYF
TGTGCCAGCTTGTATGGGGGGAACACAGATACGCAGTATTTT